The 4 T cell receptor beta chains in this list originate from one sample, sequenced in a study of blood T cell repertoires in COVID-19. TCRdb's copy holds only in-frame clones and misses some; the assay was immunoSEQ multiplex PCR. The repertoire includes approximately 30,000 clones, approximately 82% of them detected once, and 6% to 8% sits in the top ten. Sequencing was performed on peripheral blood. The receptors stem from an older woman with acute or convalescent COVID-19.

The chain combines TRBV7-9 with TRBJ1-2; 7 nucleotides line up with TRBD1. The V gene's germline CDR1 is SEHNR and CDR2 FQNEAQ (reference sequence). This CDR3 region has 15 residues. The ends lost 5 bases at V and 0 bases at J; junction bases unmatched: 6. The CDR3 region has the DNA TGTGCCAGCAGCCCCGCGGACAGGACTAACTATGGCTACACCTTC. It encodes CASSPADRTNYGYTF.

This rearrangement joins TRBV6-1 to TRBJ2-7, with D possibly TRBD2 on 5 matching bases. From germline, CDR1 is MNHNS and CDR2 SASEGT. V was clipped by 3 bases and J by 5 bases, with 11 bases between them. The CDR3 extends over 13 amino acids. The CDR3 DNA sequence: TGTGCCAGCAGTGATCTAGCTTCCCACGAGCAGTACTTC. It specifies CASSDLASHEQYF.

The chain recombines TRBV30 with TRBJ1-4; D unresolved. The CDR3 extends over 18 amino acids. From germline, CDR1 is GTSNPN and CDR2 SVGIG (reference sequence). The ends were cut back, 1 base at V and 4 bases at J, with 22 bases in the middle. The CDR3 bases are TGTGCCTGGAGTGCTAGCCGGGCCCTCGGCGGGTATAATGAAAAACTGTTTTTT. This encodes CAWSASRALGGYNEKLFF.

A single count supports this clone. The V call is TRBV5-6, the J call TRBJ1-1; D remains ambiguous. Trimming pared 0 bases from V and 0 bases from J, leaving 9 bases between. The V gene's germline CDR1 is SGHDT and CDR2 YYEEEE. The CDR3 has 15 residues. The CDR3 coding sequence is TGTGCCAGCAGCTTGGCTCTCTCTTTGAACACTGAAGCTTTCTTT. This gives the protein CASSLALSLNTEAFF.